Given below is one T cell receptor (beta chain) in context. The antigen remains unidentified. A CD45RA-negative memory subset and a CD45RA+ naive subset were separated from the CD4+ cells. The data originate from a study of shared clonotypes between healthy human individuals. Broader study findings: Blood was the sole source, and tissue repertoires probably differ.

Deep was the level at which the assay was run. Sequencing was performed with immunoSEQ multiplex PCR; in TCRdb, only in-frame clones are kept and a portion is missing. The data hold 2 million or so clones, with 90% to 95% observed a single time. CDR3 length: 12 amino acids. CDR1 is SNHLY, CDR2 FYNNEI, per germline. The V end lost 6 bases, the J end lost 12 bases, and 18 bases lay between the germline ends. The source is a man between 18 and 35 years old in good health. The rearrangement joins TRBV2 to TRBJ2-7; tentatively, D is TRBD2 (6 bases). The material sequenced was naive CD4+ T cells sorted from blood. Described subset: CD45RA+ positively selected. Here the CDR3 reads CASRSGQYVLYF. The CDR3 DNA sequence: TGTGCCAGCAGGAGCGGGCAATACGTACTGTACTTC.